This entry describes one TCR beta chain. Its antigen is not known. This sample is drawn from a study of T cell responses to AZD1222 COVID-19 vaccine. The wider study: Pooling covered second doses at about 4 or about 12 weeks. Study-wide results and limits: Clonal diversity may have been underestimated, and the donors were mostly white British, with more females than males. Repertoires were sampled only after the peak T cell response.

V was clipped by 3 bases and J by 7 bases; unmatched bases: 7. This CDR3 region has 15 residues. Germline CDR1 reads LNHDA; CDR2 reads SQIVND (reference sequence). Produced via immunoSEQ multiplex PCR; TCRdb's table is partial and in-frame only. Among roughly 93,000 clones, 89% were seen once, and the ten largest hold roughly 1.7%. The receptor was isolated from an adult in good health. The V call is TRBV19, the J call TRBJ2-7; 12 nucleotides agree with TRBD1. Sequences were derived from peripheral blood, sampled on day 0 of AZD1222 vaccination. The CDR3 DNA reads TGTGCCAGTAGTATCTCGGGACAGGGGGCGCTTGAGCAGTACTTC. It translates to CASSISGQGALEQYF.